The rows below give T cell receptor beta chains drawn from one sample of a study of CD8+ T cells in alopecia areata. TCRdb's copy holds only in-frame clones and misses some; the assay was immunoSEQ multiplex PCR. The data hold 150,000 to 200,000 clones, with just under 65% observed a single time. The sample was CD4+ T cells sorted from blood, taken around week 50, from a patient treated with tofacitinib. Receptors were obtained from a human donor with alopecia areata. The CDR3 runs from the conserved cysteine through the conserved F or W. D genes are given only for firm matches. Clone size is given for some rows only: seen once, a few or many times, or a class if the clone is expanded.

V	size	J	length	D	CDR3	DNA
TRBV7-2	.	TRBJ1-2	12	TRBD1	CASSLTGLSYTF	TGTGCCAGCAGCTTGACAGGGCTAAGCTACACCTTC
TRBV29-1	.	TRBJ2-3	13	TRBD1	CSVGTGGGDTQYF	TGCAGCGTGGGGACAGGGGGCGGCGATACGCAGTATTTT
TRBV5-8	.	TRBJ1-4	14	.	CASSYAKGFEKLFF	TGTGCCAGCAGCTACGCGAAGGGGTTTGAAAAACTGTTTTTT
TRBV30	.	TRBJ1-1	11	.	CAWVGGTEAFF	TGTGCCTGGGTTGGGGGCACTGAAGCTTTCTTT
TRBV29-1	.	TRBJ1-1	13	.	CSVEEGVNTEAFF	TGCAGCGTTGAAGAAGGGGTGAACACTGAAGCTTTCTTT
TRBV2	.	TRBJ1-1	15	TRBD1	CASIQGGRALREAFF	TGTGCCAGCATCCAGGGGGGCAGAGCCCTCCGAGAAGCTTTCTTT
TRBV15	few	TRBJ1-1	13	.	CATSRPANTEAFF	TGTGCCACCAGCCGACCGGCGAACACTGAAGCTTTCTTT
TRBV29-1	.	TRBJ2-2	13	.	CSVAVSYTGELFF	TGCAGCGTTGCGGTTAGCTACACCGGGGAGCTGTTTTTT
TRBV5-1	.	TRBJ1-1	14	.	CASSSPPRSTEAFF	TGCGCCAGCAGCTCTCCACCGAGGAGCACTGAAGCTTTCTTT
TRBV2	.	TRBJ2-5	15	.	CASSGQRQDKETQYF	TGTGCCAGCAGTGGCCAGAGGCAGGACAAAGAGACCCAGTACTTC
TRBV7-9	.	TRBJ1-2	15	TRBD1	CASSSATGESYGYTF	TGTGCCAGCAGCTCAGCGACAGGGGAATCCTATGGCTACACCTTC
TRBV25-1	.	TRBJ1-3	13	.	CASSPPGENTIYF	TGTGCCAGCAGCCCCCCTGGGGAAAACACCATATATTTT
TRBV29-1	.	TRBJ1-1	13	TRBD1	CSVGGTGGTEAFF	TGCAGCGTTGGGGGGACAGGGGGCACTGAAGCTTTCTTT
TRBV6-5	.	TRBJ1-5	14	TRBD1	CASSSGTGSQPQHF	TGTGCCAGCAGTTCCGGGACAGGGAGTCAGCCCCAGCATTTT
TRBV2	.	TRBJ1-1	14	TRBD1	CASSEPGQGAEAFF	TGTGCCAGCAGTGAACCGGGACAGGGGGCTGAAGCTTTCTTT
TRBV6-5	.	TRBJ2-5	14	TRBD2	CASRHLGGAETQYF	TGTGCCAGCAGGCACCTCGGGGGGGCGGAGACCCAGTACTTC
TRBV29-1	.	TRBJ2-3	16	.	CSVEDPGQALTDTQYF	TGCAGCGTTGAGGATCCAGGGCAGGCACTCACAGATACGCAGTATTTT
TRBV30	.	TRBJ2-3	13	TRBD2	CAWRQAGADTQYF	TGTGCCTGGAGACAAGCGGGGGCGGATACGCAGTATTTT
TRBV4-1	.	TRBJ2-1	17	.	CASSQEINGGTHNEQFF	TGCGCCAGCAGCCAAGAGATTAACGGCGGGACCCACAATGAGCAGTTCTTC
TRBV5-1	few	TRBJ2-3	16	.	CASSLAVLGGTDTQYF	TGCGCCAGCAGCTTGGCGGTCCTTGGGGGCACAGATACGCAGTATTTT
TRBV20-1	.	TRBJ2-5	10	.	CSAGQETQYF	TGCAGTGCGGGGCAAGAGACCCAGTACTTC
TRBV30	.	TRBJ1-2	12	.	CAWSVRFGGYTF	TGTGCCTGGAGTGTACGGTTTGGGGGCTACACCTTC
TRBV27	.	TRBJ1-5	15	.	CASSLRGQRNQPQHF	TGTGCCAGCAGTTTACGGGGACAAAGAAATCAGCCCCAGCATTTT
TRBV25-1	.	TRBJ2-7	12	TRBD1	CATRQGAYEQYF	TGTGCCACTAGACAGGGGGCTTACGAGCAGTACTTC
TRBV4-1	few	TRBJ1-1	15	.	CASSLGHTMNTEAFF	TGCGCCAGCAGCCTCGGACATACCATGAACACTGAAGCTTTCTTT
TRBV21-1	.	TRBJ1-2	15	.	CASSKCPGRVRGYTF	TGTGCCAGCAGCAAATGTCCGGGGAGAGTACGAGGCTACACCTTC
TRBV2	few	TRBJ2-7	13	.	CASSLDISYEQYF	TGTGCCAGCAGTTTAGACATCTCCTACGAGCAGTACTTC
TRBV4-3	.	TRBJ2-1	13	.	CASSQGRTAKEFF	TGCGCCAGCAGCCAAGGGAGGACTGCCAAGGAGTTCTTC
TRBV2	.	TRBJ2-3	13	TRBD1	CASGDRSTDTQYF	TGTGCCAGCGGGGACAGAAGCACAGATACGCAGTATTTT
TRBV29-1	.	TRBJ2-7	17	.	CSVAKYNRGRGPYEQYF	TGCAGCGTCGCCAAATATAACCGGGGACGGGGGCCTTACGAGCAGTACTTC
TRBV7-2	.	TRBJ2-7	11	.	CASSLVHEQYF	TGTGCCAGCAGCTTAGTCCACGAGCAGTACTTC
TRBV30	once	TRBJ2-7	12	.	CAWSQGPYEQYF	TGTGCCTGGAGTCAGGGTCCCTACGAGCAGTACTTC
TRBV18	few	TRBJ1-1	15	.	CASSPPTLGHTEAFF	TGTGCCAGCTCACCACCCACCCTGGGTCACACTGAAGCTTTCTTT
TRBV29-1	few	TRBJ2-7	13	.	CSVEPTGAHEQYF	TGCAGCGTTGAACCCACGGGGGCGCACGAGCAGTACTTC
TRBV4-3	.	TRBJ2-1	13	.	CASSQEMSNEQFF	TGCGCCAGCAGCCAAGAGATGAGCAATGAGCAGTTCTTC
TRBV5-1	.	TRBJ1-2	15	TRBD1	CASTPRTGGGYGYTF	TGCGCCAGCACTCCGCGGACAGGGGGCGGCTATGGCTACACCTTC
TRBV29-1	.	TRBJ2-5	11	.	CSVGRGETQYF	TGCAGCGTTGGACGTGGGGAGACCCAGTACTTC
TRBV9	.	TRBJ2-5	14	TRBD2	CASSVVGLGETQYF	TGTGCCAGCAGCGTAGTCGGACTAGGGGAGACCCAGTACTTC
TRBV5-1	few	TRBJ2-5	14	.	CASSVGGGQETQYF	TGCGCCAGCAGCGTGGGAGGGGGGCAAGAGACCCAGTACTTC
TRBV29-1	once	TRBJ1-1	14	.	CSVAAGHPGTEAFF	TGCAGCGTTGCCGCGGGACACCCCGGGACTGAAGCTTTCTTT
TRBV29-1	few	TRBJ1-2	11	.	CSVEWQRGYTF	TGCAGCGTTGAATGGCAACGCGGCTACACCTTC
TRBV7-2	.	TRBJ2-7	16	.	CASSLVEQEGFYEQYF	TGTGCCAGCAGCTTAGTTGAACAGGAGGGGTTCTACGAGCAGTACTTC
TRBV5-6	.	TRBJ2-7	16	TRBD1	CASSLAGGTGMAEQYF	TGTGCCAGCAGCTTGGCCGGGGGGACAGGGATGGCCGAGCAGTACTTC
TRBV5-1	once	TRBJ2-3	16	TRBD2	CASSSGTSGGTDTQYF	TGCGCCAGCAGTTCCGGGACTAGCGGGGGCACAGATACGCAGTATTTT
TRBV30	.	TRBJ1-2	15	.	CAWSAPTRSGYGYTF	TGTGCCTGGAGTGCCCCGACAAGGTCGGGGTATGGCTACACCTTC
TRBV5-1	.	TRBJ1-1	12	.	CASSLDTGGAFF	TGCGCCAGCAGCTTGGATACAGGCGGAGCTTTCTTT
TRBV28	.	TRBJ2-2	17	TRBD1	CASSYWTGGDSTGELFF	TGTGCCAGCAGCTACTGGACAGGGGGGGATTCCACCGGGGAGCTGTTTTTT
TRBV5-1	.	TRBJ1-6	14	TRBD1	CASSFRTGNSPLHF	TGCGCCAGCAGCTTCCGGACAGGGAATTCACCCCTCCACTTT